This TCR beta chain appears in the sequencing data of a study of graft-versus-host responses after intestinal transplantation. Profiled with immunoSEQ multiplex PCR; TCRdb holds only in-frame clones, not every one. The data hold around 87,000 clones, with 92% observed a single time. V was cut by 2 bases and J by 1 base, with 9 bases left in between. The V gene's germline CDR1 is MNHEY and CDR2 SVGAGI. CDR3 length equals 15 residues. This clone was seen only a few times. The antigen remains unidentified. The TCR comes from a human donor who was the organ donor for an intestinal transplant. The starting material was unstimulated CD8+ T cells sorted from spleen or lymph node cells, obtained before transplant. The chain uses TRBV6-5 and TRBJ1-3; the D gene is possibly TRBD1 (5 bases). The CDR3 spells CASSYTAGSGNTIYF. The CDR3 DNA reads as TGTGCCAGCAGTTACACGGCAGGGTCTGGAAACACCATATATTTT.